These 25 T cell receptor beta chains share one sample of origin, sequenced in a study of T and B cells in COVID-19 patients. TRB rearrangements were amplified by multiplex PCR with BIOMED2 TRB-A/B primers. Using its own MiXCR run on the multiplex PCR reads, TCRdb lists one record per CDR3 protein. The sample shows about 14,000 distinct CDR3 sequences, 25% of them seen only once. TRB was amplified from roughly 250-500 ng of blood genomic DNA. Sequencing was performed on blood. Receptors originate from a human donor who had recovered from COVID-19.

In this sample, this clonotype is medium-sized. This chain joins TRBV19 and TRBJ1-4; D not resolved. V lost 5 bases and J lost 7, with 14 bases in between. The CDR3 is made up of 14 amino acids. Germline assignment: CDR1 LNHDA and CDR2 SQIVND (reference sequence). The CDR3 nucleotides are TGTGCCAGTAGTCCGACTAGGTTAAGTGAAAAACTGTTTTTT. Protein: CASSPTRLSEKLFF.

This clonotype was observed a handful of times. This rearrangement joins TRBV7-9 to TRBJ2-7; maybe TRBD2 (6 bases). There are 12 residues in the CDR3. Germline V gene sequence: CDR1 SEHNR, CDR2 FQNEAQ (reference sequence). V was shortened by 6 bases and J by 6 bases, with 12 bases between the two germline ends. The CDR3, as DNA: TGTGCCAGCAGGTCTATCGGGGGCGAGCAGTACTTC. Translated, it gives CASRSIGGEQYF.

In its sample, this clonotype ranks as medium-sized. The chain uses TRBV19 and TRBJ1-5, with TRBD1 as a possible D gene (5 bases). The CDR3 contains 16 residues. The germline V and J ends were trimmed by 5 bases and 0 bases, with 14 bases remaining between them. Germline lookup yields CDR1 LNHDA and CDR2 SQIVND (reference sequence). The CDR3 region is CASSVRTRDSNQPQHF. CDR3 bases: TGTGCCAGTAGTGTACGGACACGAGATAGCAATCAGCCCCAGCATTTT.

This clonotype turned up a few times. The J gene is TRBJ1-6, the V gene TRBV7-2, with TRBD1 as a possible D gene (5 bases). Per the germline V gene, CDR1 is SGHTA and CDR2 is FQGNSA. The germline V and J ends were trimmed by 0 bases and 6 bases, with 12 bases remaining between them. The CDR3 has 16 amino acids. In nucleotides, the CDR3 is TGTGCCAGCAGCTTAGCTGGGGCTCCCCTTAATTCACCCCTCCACTTT. It translates to CASSLAGAPLNSPLHF.

This clonotype was detected ten times or more. The V call is TRBV12-3 or TRBV12-4, the J call TRBJ2-7; D remains ambiguous. Trimming shortened V by 0 bases and J by 4 bases, and 10 bases separated the two germline ends. This CDR3 has 14 amino acids. CDR3 sequence reads: CASSLAGFPYEQYF. Here the CDR3 DNA reads TGTGCCAGCAGTTTAGCGGGGTTCCCATACGAGCAGTACTTC.

The gene calls are TRBV5-1 and TRBJ2-5; D ambiguous. V was cut by 6 bases and J by 6 bases, with 9 bases left in between. The CDR3 length is 11 residues. Germline V CDR1 and CDR2: SGHRS, YFSETQ. The CDR3 reads CASTFSQTQYF. CDR3 DNA: TGCGCCAGCACCTTTTCCCAGACCCAGTACTTC.

On this clonotype itself: This sequence may be a read error, since a much larger clone differs from it by one base. V is TRBV27 and J is TRBJ2-1; D is possibly TRBD2 (6 bases). The length of the CDR3 is 18 residues. Germline V gene lookup returns CDR1 MNHEY and CDR2 SMNVEV (reference sequence). CDR3 nucleotides: TGTGCCAGCAGTTTATCGGTGTATAGCGGAGGCACCTACAGTGAGCAGTTCTTC. Amino acids: CASSLSVYSGGTYSEQFF.

The rearrangement joins TRBV5-1 to TRBJ1-1; D gene unclear. The CDR3 has 13 amino acids. V was trimmed by 0 bases and J by 2 bases, leaving 5 bases between them. Germline lookup yields CDR1 SGHRS and CDR2 YFSETQ. The CDR3 sequence: CASSLGHNTEAFF. The CDR3 region has the DNA TGCGCCAGCAGCTTGGGTCATAACACTGAAGCTTTCTTT.

In regard to this clonotype: This could be a read error, since a much larger clone is one nucleotide away. V and J are TRBV27 and TRBJ2-7; 9 nucleotides align to TRBD2. CDR3 length: 15 amino acids. V lost 6 bases and J lost 1; bases outside the gene matches: 7. Germline CDR1 MNHEY, CDR2 SMNVEV (reference sequence). CDR3 coding DNA: TGTGCCAGCAGGGTTGGACTAGCGACGTCCTACGAGCAGTACTTC. Encoded protein: CASRVGLATSYEQYF.

The table lists this clonotype with many counts. The chain uses TRBV6-5 and TRBJ1-2; D uncertain. This CDR3 is built from 13 residues. V lost 6 bases, J lost 0 bases, and 8 bases lay in between. The germline CDR1 and CDR2 sequences are MNHEY and SVGAGI. The CDR3 nucleotides read TGTGCCAGCAGACCGGGTCCTAACTATGGCTACACCTTC. This translates into CASRPGPNYGYTF.

J is TRBJ1-3 and V is TRBV12-3 or TRBV12-4, with 7 bases matching TRBD1. V lost 8 bases to trimming and J lost 4 bases; unmatched junction nucleotides: 11. The CDR3 has 15 residues. The CDR3 bases are TGTGCCAGCCCCCGGGACAGACCTCTCGGAAACACCATATATTTT. Translating gives CASPRDRPLGNTIYF.

This clonotype was recorded at least ten times. The genes are TRBV15 and TRBJ1-5; the D is unclear. Per germline, CDR1 LNHNV and CDR2 YYDKDF (reference sequence). This CDR3 region has 15 residues. The germline V and J ends were trimmed by 1 base and 6 bases, with 13 bases remaining between them. The CDR3 here is CATSRGVKSGQPQHF. In nucleotides, the CDR3 is TGTGCCACCAGCAGAGGGGTCAAAAGCGGTCAGCCCCAGCATTTT.

This clonotype was seen repeatedly, ten times or more. The CDR3 region has the DNA TGTGCCAGCTCACCTCCTGGGACAGCCGATCCCTACGAGCAGTACTTC. Translated: CASSPPGTADPYEQYF. This sequence joins TRBV18 and TRBJ2-7; 7 nucleotides match TRBD1. Unmatched junction bases numbered 10, after V lost 3 bases and J lost 2 bases. The CDR3 has 16 residues. Germline assignment: CDR1 KGHSH and CDR2 LQKENI. Complete variable domain (other parts from reference TRBV18 and TRBJ2-7): NAGVMQNPRHLVRRRGQEARLRCSPMKGHSHVYWYRQLPEEGLKFMVYLQKENIIDESGMPKERFSAEFPKEGPSILRIQQVVRGDSAAYFCASSPPGTADPYEQYFGPGTRLTVT.

This clonotype was counted ten times or more. J is TRBJ1-6 and V is TRBV6-1; 8 bases match TRBD1. CDR3 length: 13 residues. J gave up 7 bases and V 10 bases, and 6 bases lay outside the gene matches. Germline values: CDR1 MNHNS, CDR2 SASEGT. The CDR3 spells CATSGQENSPLHF. CDR3 coding DNA: TGTGCCACCTCGGGACAGGAAAATTCACCCCTCCACTTT.

The chain uses TRBV11-2 and TRBJ1-1; D uncertain. Germline V gives CDR1 SGHAT, CDR2 FQNNGV. The CDR3 consists of 14 residues. Trimming shortened V by 1 base and J by 1 base, and 7 bases separated the two germline ends. This CDR3 is CASSLGVGNTEAFF. The CDR3, as DNA: TGTGCCAGCAGCTTAGGTGTAGGGAACACTGAAGCTTTCTTT.

This clonotype was counted at least ten times. The V gene is TRBV7-6, the J gene TRBJ2-7; TRBD1 aligns across 8 bases. V was pared by 5 bases and J by 5 bases, with 8 bases of the junction left unmatched. CDR3 size: 14 residues. Germline values: CDR1 SGHVS, CDR2 FNYEAQ. The CDR3 sequence is CASSPWTGFDEQYF. CDR3 nucleotide sequence: TGTGCCAGCAGCCCATGGACAGGGTTTGACGAGCAGTACTTC.

This clonotype was counted at least ten times. The chain is built from TRBV18 and TRBJ2-5; D call uncertain. CDR3 length: 13 residues. Germline values: CDR1 KGHSH, CDR2 LQKENI. Trimming shortened V by 3 bases and J by 1 base, and 6 bases separated the two germline ends. The CDR3 here is CASSPGPQETQYF. The CDR3, as DNA: TGTGCCAGCTCACCGGGCCCCCAAGAGACCCAGTACTTC.

This clonotype was counted a few times. The chain couples TRBV2 to TRBJ2-3; D unresolved. This CDR3 has 11 amino acids. Per germline, CDR1 SNHLY and CDR2 FYNNEI. The V gene lost 2 bases and the J gene lost 7 bases, with 4 bases spanning the gap. The CDR3 DNA reads TGTGCCAGCAGTGAATATAATACGCAGTATTTT. Translated: CASSEYNTQYF.

The chain employs TRBV7-9 and TRBJ1-6, with 7 bases that match TRBD1. The CDR3 runs to 15 residues. V trimming: 4 bases; J trimming: 7 bases; junction bases outside the gene matches: 7. Germline CDR1 SEHNR, CDR2 FQNEAQ (reference sequence). Here the CDR3 DNA reads TGTGCCAGCAGCTCCCAAAGACAGGGCAATTCACCCCTCCACTTT. Translated: CASSSQRQGNSPLHF.

This clonotype has more than one count but fewer than ten. The chain has TRBV7-6 and TRBJ1-4, with 7 bases aligning to TRBD1. Germline V gene sequence: CDR1 SGHVS, CDR2 FNYEAQ. CDR3 length: 15 residues. Trimming cost V 4 bases and J 3 bases; bases outside gene matches: 5. The CDR3 nucleotides are TGTGCCAGCAGCTACTACCAGGGGGCTAATGAAAAACTGTTTTTT. Protein product: CASSYYQGANEKLFF.

The rearrangement uses TRBV12-5 and TRBJ2-5; D might be TRBD1 (6 bases). The ends were cut back, 5 bases at V and 4 bases at J, with 20 bases in the middle. Germline loops: CDR1 LGHNT, CDR2 FRNRAP. This CDR3 is 16 amino acids long. Here the CDR3 DNA reads TGTGCTAGTGGTGCCCCAACCGGGACAAAAGGAGAGACCCAGTACTTC. Its protein product is CASGAPTGTKGETQYF.

This clonotype was detected only a few times. The chain combines TRBV7-2 with TRBJ2-3; D gene uncertain. The germline V and J ends were trimmed by 0 bases and 4 bases, with 8 bases remaining between them. CDR1 is SGHTA, CDR2 FQGNSA, per germline. The CDR3 covers 14 residues. CDR3 protein: CASSLARRADTQYF. The CDR3 region has the DNA TGTGCCAGCAGCTTAGCAAGGCGAGCAGATACGCAGTATTTT.

This clonotype was recorded many times. The J gene is TRBJ1-2, the V gene TRBV27, with 7 bases fitting TRBD1. The germline V gene encodes CDR1 MNHEY and CDR2 SMNVEV (reference sequence). The CDR3 contains 14 residues. J gave up 4 bases and V 4 bases, and 6 bases lay outside the gene matches. The CDR3 nucleotides are TGTGCCAGCAGTTCCTCGACAGGGAGCTATGGCTACACCTTC. It codes for CASSSSTGSYGYTF.

This clonotype has at least ten counts. The chain has TRBV27 and TRBJ2-3; 8 bases map to TRBD2. The germline gives CDR1 MNHEY, CDR2 SMNVEV (reference sequence). This CDR3 has 15 residues. J gave up 0 bases and V 3 bases, and 2 bases lay outside the gene matches. CDR3 loop: CASSFLAGSTDTQYF. As DNA, the CDR3 is TGTGCCAGCAGTTTCCTAGCGGGTAGCACAGATACGCAGTATTTT.

This clonotype is medium-sized by share. The chain employs TRBV5-1 and TRBJ2-2, with D unclear. This CDR3 comprises 16 residues. V was clipped by 5 bases and J by 2 bases, with 16 bases between them. CDR1 is SGHRS and CDR2 is YFSETQ in the germline V gene. The CDR3 loop reads CASRPGSPRNTGELFF. The CDR3 coding sequence is TGCGCCAGCAGGCCAGGTTCCCCTCGTAACACCGGGGAGCTGTTTTTT.